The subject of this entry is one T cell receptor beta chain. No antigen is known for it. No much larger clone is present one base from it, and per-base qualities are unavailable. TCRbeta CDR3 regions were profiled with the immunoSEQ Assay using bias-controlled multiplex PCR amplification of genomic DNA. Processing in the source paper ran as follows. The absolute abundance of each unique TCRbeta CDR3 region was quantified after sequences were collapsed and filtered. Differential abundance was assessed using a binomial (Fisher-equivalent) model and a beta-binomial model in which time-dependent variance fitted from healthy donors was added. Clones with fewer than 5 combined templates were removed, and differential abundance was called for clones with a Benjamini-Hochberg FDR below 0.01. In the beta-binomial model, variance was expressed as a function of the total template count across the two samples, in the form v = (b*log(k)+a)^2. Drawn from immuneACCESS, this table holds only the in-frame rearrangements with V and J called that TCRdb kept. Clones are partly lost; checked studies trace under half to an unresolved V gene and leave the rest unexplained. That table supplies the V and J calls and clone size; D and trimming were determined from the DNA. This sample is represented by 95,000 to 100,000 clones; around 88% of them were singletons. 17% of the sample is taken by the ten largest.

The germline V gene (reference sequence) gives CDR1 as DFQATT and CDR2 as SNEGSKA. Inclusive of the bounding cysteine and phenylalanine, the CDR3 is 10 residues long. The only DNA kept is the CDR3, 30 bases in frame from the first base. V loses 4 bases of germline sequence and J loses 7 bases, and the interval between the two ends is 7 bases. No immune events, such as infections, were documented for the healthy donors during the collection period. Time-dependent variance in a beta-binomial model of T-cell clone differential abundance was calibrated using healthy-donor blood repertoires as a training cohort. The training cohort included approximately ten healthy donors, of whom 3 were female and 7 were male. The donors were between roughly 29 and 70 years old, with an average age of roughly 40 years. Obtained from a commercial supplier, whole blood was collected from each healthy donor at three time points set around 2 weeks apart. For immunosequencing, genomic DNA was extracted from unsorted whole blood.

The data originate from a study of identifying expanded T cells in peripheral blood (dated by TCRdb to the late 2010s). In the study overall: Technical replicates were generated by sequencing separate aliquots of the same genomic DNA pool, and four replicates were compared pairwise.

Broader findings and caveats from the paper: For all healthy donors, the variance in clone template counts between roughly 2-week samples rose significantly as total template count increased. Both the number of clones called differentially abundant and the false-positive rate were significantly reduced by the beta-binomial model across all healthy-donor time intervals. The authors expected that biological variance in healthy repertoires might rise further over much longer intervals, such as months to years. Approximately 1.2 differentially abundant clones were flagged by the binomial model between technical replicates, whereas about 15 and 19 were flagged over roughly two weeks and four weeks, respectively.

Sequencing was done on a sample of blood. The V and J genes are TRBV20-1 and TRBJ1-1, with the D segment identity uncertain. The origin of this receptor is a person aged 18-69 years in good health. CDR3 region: CSATWGEAFF. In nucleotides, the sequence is TGCAGTGCTACCTGGGGTGAAGCTTTCTTT.